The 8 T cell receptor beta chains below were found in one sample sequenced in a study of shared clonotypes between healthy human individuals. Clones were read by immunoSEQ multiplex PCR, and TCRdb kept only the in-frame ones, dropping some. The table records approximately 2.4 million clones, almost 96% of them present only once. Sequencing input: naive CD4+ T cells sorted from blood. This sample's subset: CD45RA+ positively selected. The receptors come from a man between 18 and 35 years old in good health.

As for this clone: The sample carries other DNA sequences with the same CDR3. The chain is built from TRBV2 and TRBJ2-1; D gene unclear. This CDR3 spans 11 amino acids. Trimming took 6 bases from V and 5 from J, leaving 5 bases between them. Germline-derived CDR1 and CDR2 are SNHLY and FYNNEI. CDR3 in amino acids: CASRENNEQFF. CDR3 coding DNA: TGTGCCAGCAGGGAAAACAATGAGCAGTTCTTC.

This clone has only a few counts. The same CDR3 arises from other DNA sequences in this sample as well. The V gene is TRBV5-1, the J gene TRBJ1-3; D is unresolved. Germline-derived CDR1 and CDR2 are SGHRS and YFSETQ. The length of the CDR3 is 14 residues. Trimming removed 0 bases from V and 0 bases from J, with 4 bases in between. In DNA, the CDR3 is TGCGCCAGCAGCTTGGGGGGCTCTGGAAACACCATATATTTT. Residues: CASSLGGSGNTIYF.

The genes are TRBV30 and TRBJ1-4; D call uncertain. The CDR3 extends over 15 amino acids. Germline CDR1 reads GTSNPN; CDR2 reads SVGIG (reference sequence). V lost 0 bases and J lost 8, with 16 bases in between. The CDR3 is CAWSVRLGVGEKLFF. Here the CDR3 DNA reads TGTGCCTGGAGTGTACGATTGGGCGTCGGGGAAAAACTGTTTTTT.

CDR3 protein: CASSLLGGGDTDTQYF. CDR3 in DNA: TGTGCCAGCAGCTTATTAGGCGGGGGAGACACAGATACGCAGTATTTT. The chain employs TRBV11-2 and TRBJ2-3; 7 bases fit TRBD2. The V gene end was trimmed by 2 bases and the J gene end by 2 bases; junction bases not matched to a gene: 7. Germline V lookup: CDR1 SGHAT, CDR2 FQNNGV. The CDR3 has 16 residues.

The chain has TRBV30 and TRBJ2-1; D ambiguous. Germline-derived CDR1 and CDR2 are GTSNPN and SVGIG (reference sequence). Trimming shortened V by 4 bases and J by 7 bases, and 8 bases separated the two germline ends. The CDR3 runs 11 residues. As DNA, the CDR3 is TGTGCCTGGATTGGTGGGAATGAGCAGTTCTTC. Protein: CAWIGGNEQFF.

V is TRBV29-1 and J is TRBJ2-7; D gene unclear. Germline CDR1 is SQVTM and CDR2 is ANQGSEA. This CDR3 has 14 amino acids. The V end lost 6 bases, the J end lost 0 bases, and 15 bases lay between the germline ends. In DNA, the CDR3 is TGCAGCGTGCTACCGCTCTCGGGCTCCTACGAGCAGTACTTC. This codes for CSVLPLSGSYEQYF.

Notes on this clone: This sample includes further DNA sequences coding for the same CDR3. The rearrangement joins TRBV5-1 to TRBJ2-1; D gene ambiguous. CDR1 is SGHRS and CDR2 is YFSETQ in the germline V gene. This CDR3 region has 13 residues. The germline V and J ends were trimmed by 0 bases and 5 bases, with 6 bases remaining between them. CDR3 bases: TGCGCCAGCAGCTTGGTCCAGGACAATGAGCAGTTCTTC. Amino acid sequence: CASSLVQDNEQFF.

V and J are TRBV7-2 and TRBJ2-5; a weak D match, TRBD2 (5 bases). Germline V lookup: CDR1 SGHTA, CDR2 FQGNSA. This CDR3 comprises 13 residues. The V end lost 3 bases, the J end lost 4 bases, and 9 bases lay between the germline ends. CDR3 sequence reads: CASSFRGGETQYF. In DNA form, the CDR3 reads TGTGCCAGCAGCTTTCGAGGAGGAGAGACCCAGTACTTC.